The rows below give T cell receptor beta chains drawn from one sample of a study of CD8+CD57+ T cells in acquired aplastic anemia. A single record per CDR3 protein comes from TCRdb applying MiXCR to the reads. The sample shows about 98,000 distinct CDR3 sequences, around 68% of them seen only once. Sequenced: sorted CD4+, CD8+, or CD8+CD57+ T cells (not recorded which) from PBMCs. The receptor set was obtained from a human donor with aplastic anemia. CDR3s include the opening cysteine and the closing phenylalanine or tryptophan. Each record gives: D gene, J gene, clone size, V gene, CDR3 protein, CDR3 DNA. The D gene is left open where the match is weak. Clone sizes are given selectively: once, few, many, or a class where the clone is expanded.

D: .; J: TRBJ2-7; size: .; V: TRBV12-3/TRBV12-4; CDR3: CASTPIGGYEQYF; DNA: TGTGCCAGCACCCCAATAGGGGGGTACGAGCAGTACTTC
D: TRBD2; J: TRBJ2-1; size: .; V: TRBV20-1; CDR3: CSARPLAGGSYNEQFF; DNA: TGCAGTGCTAGACCTCTAGCGGGGGGGTCCTACAATGAGCAGTTCTTC
D: TRBD1; J: TRBJ2-7; size: .; V: TRBV20-1; CDR3: CSAETGHYEQYF; DNA: TGCAGTGCTGAGACAGGGCATTACGAGCAGTACTTC
D: .; J: TRBJ2-7; size: .; V: TRBV7-2; CDR3: CASSPRDGSSEQYF; DNA: TGTGCCAGCAGCCCCCGGGACGGTTCGAGCGAGCAGTACTTC
D: .; J: TRBJ2-7; size: many; V: TRBV6-1; CDR3: CASRGGASYEQYF; DNA: TGTGCCAGCAGGGGGGGGGCGTCCTACGAGCAGTACTTC
D: TRBD2; J: TRBJ2-5; size: few; V: TRBV7-9; CDR3: CASSFSSGQETQYF; DNA: TGTGCCAGCAGCTTTTCTAGCGGCCAAGAGACCCAGTACTTC
D: TRBD1; J: TRBJ1-2; size: .; V: TRBV19; CDR3: CASSIQQGNYGYTF; DNA: TGTGCCAGTAGTATTCAACAGGGGAATTATGGCTACACCTTC
D: TRBD1; J: TRBJ1-2; size: .; V: TRBV19; CDR3: CASSFLTGNYGYTF; DNA: TGTGCCAGTAGTTTCCTGACAGGGAACTATGGCTACACCTTC
D: .; J: TRBJ2-1; size: once; V: TRBV7-8; CDR3: CASSFRAPYNEQFF; DNA: TGTGCCAGCAGCTTTCGTGCCCCCTACAATGAGCAGTTCTTC
D: .; J: TRBJ2-5; size: few; V: TRBV4-1; CDR3: CASSQYGALQETQYF; DNA: TGCGCCAGCAGCCAATACGGGGCGCTCCAAGAGACCCAGTACTTC
D: TRBD1; J: TRBJ1-4; size: .; V: TRBV12-5; CDR3: CASGLGTGMSGEKLFF; DNA: TGTGCTAGTGGTTTGGGGACAGGGATGAGTGGTGAAAAACTGTTTTTT
D: .; J: TRBJ1-2; size: .; V: TRBV25-1; CDR3: CASSDRTGYHGYTF; DNA: TGTGCCAGCAGTGACCGAACAGGGTATCATGGCTACACCTTC
D: .; J: TRBJ2-1; size: many; V: TRBV7-9; CDR3: CASRGTNNEQFF; DNA: TGTGCCAGCAGAGGGACCAACAATGAGCAGTTCTTC
D: TRBD2; J: TRBJ2-7; size: .; V: TRBV24-1; CDR3: CATSDWRGYEQYF; DNA: TGTGCCACCAGTGATTGGCGGGGGTACGAGCAGTACTTC
D: .; J: TRBJ1-3; size: .; V: TRBV20-1; CDR3: CSAEDRMYSGNTIYF; DNA: TGCAGTGCTGAGGACCGAATGTACTCTGGAAACACCATATATTTT
D: .; J: TRBJ2-7; size: .; V: TRBV19; CDR3: CASMAGGEYEQYF; DNA: TGTGCCAGTATGGCCGGGGGCGAATACGAGCAGTACTTC
D: .; J: TRBJ1-6; size: once; V: TRBV4-1; CDR3: CASSQEWSGLSSPLHF; DNA: TGCGCCAGCAGCCAAGAATGGTCGGGGCTGAGCTCACCCCTCCACTTT
D: TRBD2; J: TRBJ2-5; size: .; V: TRBV7-2; CDR3: CASSLVLAGGHETQYF; DNA: TGTGCCAGCAGCTTGGTACTAGCGGGGGGGCATGAGACCCAGTACTTC
D: .; J: TRBJ2-1; size: .; V: TRBV24-1; CDR3: CATSDPLGLFTEQFF; DNA: TGTGCCACCAGTGACCCCCTCGGACTATTCACTGAGCAGTTCTTC
D: TRBD1; J: TRBJ2-1; size: .; V: TRBV24-1; CDR3: CATSTSQGAKEQFF; DNA: TGTGCCACCTCCACGAGCCAGGGGGCAAAGGAGCAGTTCTTC
D: TRBD2; J: TRBJ2-1; size: .; V: TRBV10-2; CDR3: CASRPDASGRNEQFF; DNA: TGCGCCAGCAGGCCGGATGCTAGCGGGAGGAATGAGCAGTTCTTC
D: .; J: TRBJ1-6; size: .; V: TRBV10-2; CDR3: CASSAQSPSPLYF; DNA: TGCGCCAGCAGTGCTCAATCTCCTTCACCCCTCTACTTT
D: .; J: TRBJ1-2; size: .; V: TRBV12-5; CDR3: CASGLGQSGGYTF; DNA: TGTGCTAGTGGTTTGGGACAGAGCGGTGGCTACACCTTC
D: TRBD1; J: TRBJ1-2; size: .; V: TRBV6-1; CDR3: CASHPRGDSYGYTF; DNA: TGTGCCTCTCACCCCAGGGGGGATTCCTATGGCTACACCTTC
D: TRBD2; J: TRBJ2-3; size: .; V: TRBV30; CDR3: CVLTSGGGYTQYF; DNA: TGTGTCCTCACTAGCGGCGGAGGATATACGCAGTATTTT
D: TRBD2; J: TRBJ2-3; size: once; V: TRBV7-8; CDR3: CASTSTSGGTDTQYF; DNA: TGTGCCAGCACCAGTACTAGCGGGGGCACAGATACGCAGTATTTT
D: .; J: TRBJ1-2; size: .; V: TRBV5-6; CDR3: CASSLFLNYGYTF; DNA: TGTGCCAGCAGCTTGTTCCTTAACTATGGCTACACCTTC
D: TRBD1; J: TRBJ2-1; size: many; V: TRBV19; CDR3: CASSFPGTDILNEQFF; DNA: TGTGCCAGTAGTTTTCCCGGGACAGATATATTAAATGAGCAGTTCTTC
D: .; J: TRBJ2-5; size: .; V: TRBV24-1; CDR3: CATSDFRTKETQYF; DNA: TGTGCCACCAGTGATTTTAGGACAAAAGAGACCCAGTACTTC
D: .; J: TRBJ1-1; size: .; V: TRBV20-1; CDR3: CSARGRDTKYHRNTEAFF; DNA: TGCAGTGCTAGAGGACGCGACACCAAATACCATCGGAACACTGAAGCTTTCTTT
D: TRBD2; J: TRBJ2-5; size: .; V: TRBV20-1; CDR3: CSAWAGTSAPQETQYF; DNA: TGCAGTGCTTGGGCCGGAACTAGCGCTCCACAAGAGACCCAGTACTTC
D: .; J: TRBJ2-7; size: .; V: TRBV5-1; CDR3: CASSLGNYEQYF; DNA: TGCGCCAGCAGCCTGGGGAATTACGAGCAGTACTTC
D: TRBD1; J: TRBJ1-5; size: many; V: TRBV24-1; CDR3: CATSDSGQGRQPQHF; DNA: TGTGCCACCAGTGATTCGGGACAGGGGCGGCAGCCCCAGCATTTT
D: TRBD2; J: TRBJ2-3; size: .; V: TRBV12-3/TRBV12-4; CDR3: CASDSGTTFDTQYF; DNA: TGTGCCAGCGACAGCGGGACTACCTTCGATACGCAGTATTTT
D: TRBD1; J: TRBJ2-3; size: .; V: TRBV20-1; CDR3: CSASLLQGDTQYF; DNA: TGCAGTGCTAGCCTCCTACAGGGGGATACGCAGTATTTT
D: TRBD1; J: TRBJ2-2; size: many; V: TRBV6-5; CDR3: CASSYWGQGSGELFF; DNA: TGTGCCAGCAGTTATTGGGGACAGGGTTCCGGGGAGCTGTTTTTT
D: .; J: TRBJ2-2; size: .; V: TRBV15; CDR3: CATSRDRGDTGELFF; DNA: TGTGCCACCAGCAGAGACAGGGGCGACACCGGGGAGCTGTTTTTT
D: .; J: TRBJ1-3; size: .; V: TRBV10-3; CDR3: CAISVSGTSGNTIYF; DNA: TGTGCCATCAGTGTCTCGGGCACCTCTGGAAACACCATATATTTT
D: TRBD2; J: TRBJ2-7; size: few; V: TRBV2; CDR3: CASSEAREGEQYF; DNA: TGTGCCAGCAGTGAAGCGCGGGAGGGCGAGCAGTACTTC
D: .; J: TRBJ1-5; size: once; V: TRBV25-1; CDR3: CASSEGGGSNQPQHF; DNA: TGTGCCAGCAGTGAGGGGGGGGGTAGCAATCAGCCCCAGCATTTT
D: .; J: TRBJ1-6; size: .; V: TRBV19; CDR3: CATTEDLYNSPLHF; DNA: TGTGCCACGACCGAGGACTTATATAATTCACCCCTCCACTTT
D: .; J: TRBJ1-5; size: .; V: TRBV2; CDR3: CASSEDLTVVGPQHF; DNA: TGTGCCAGCAGTGAAGATCTTACGGTCGTAGGGCCCCAGCATTTT
D: .; J: TRBJ1-1; size: .; V: TRBV6-5; CDR3: CASSYHGAEAFF; DNA: TGTGCCAGCAGTTACCACGGTGCTGAGGCTTTCTTT
D: .; J: TRBJ1-1; size: many; V: TRBV4-1; CDR3: CASSQDHRGRGTEAFF; DNA: TGCGCCAGCAGCCAAGATCATCGGGGTCGAGGCACTGAAGCTTTCTTT
D: .; J: TRBJ2-7; size: once; V: TRBV20-1; CDR3: CSTRPGRRTYEQYF; DNA: TGCAGTACTCGGCCGGGACGGCGAACCTACGAGCAGTACTTC
D: .; J: TRBJ2-3; size: .; V: TRBV24-1; CDR3: CATSDFPGEEGTDTQYF; DNA: TGTGCCACCAGTGATTTCCCCGGTGAAGAGGGCACAGATACGCAGTATTTT
D: .; J: TRBJ2-1; size: .; V: TRBV20-1; CDR3: CSARTPGPRDYNEQFF; DNA: TGCAGTGCTAGAACACCGGGCCCCAGAGACTACAATGAGCAGTTCTTC
D: TRBD1; J: TRBJ2-7; size: .; V: TRBV25-1; CDR3: CASSSFLTTGDEQYF; DNA: TGTGCCAGCAGTTCCTTCCTGACCACAGGGGACGAGCAGTACTTC
D: .; J: TRBJ1-1; size: few; V: TRBV20-1; CDR3: CSARPGTEAFF; DNA: TGCAGTGCCCGGCCGGGGACTGAAGCTTTCTTT
D: TRBD2; J: TRBJ2-1; size: .; V: TRBV7-9; CDR3: CASSAPIRKAGGHNEQFF; DNA: TGTGCCAGCAGCGCCCCGATACGGAAGGCGGGGGGTCACAATGAGCAGTTCTTC
D: .; J: TRBJ2-7; size: many; V: TRBV5-5; CDR3: CASSLVFGSYEQYF; DNA: TGTGCCAGCAGCTTGGTTTTCGGTTCCTACGAGCAGTACTTC
D: .; J: TRBJ1-6; size: .; V: TRBV15; CDR3: CATSEGYNSPLHF; DNA: TGTGCCACCAGCGAAGGGTATAATTCACCCCTCCACTTT
D: .; J: TRBJ1-3; size: .; V: TRBV5-8; CDR3: CASSLTGGAGNTIYF; DNA: TGTGCCAGCAGCTTGACCGGGGGGGCTGGAAACACCATATATTTT